The 20 T cell receptor beta chains listed next were all sequenced from one sample in a study of T cell repertoires in cytomegalovirus infection. TCRdb re-analysed the reads in MiXCR, keeping a single row per CDR3 protein. Of just over 450,000 distinct CDR3 sequences in the sample, more than 40% were seen once. No antigen is known for these receptors. Sample: cultured PBMCs, taken from culture after CMV antigen stimulation. These receptors were collected from a human donor in good health (CMV status not recorded). Some clones in this sample may be carry-over from other donors' samples.

This clonotype was detected only a few times. The chain carries TRBV7-6 and TRBJ2-6; D unresolved. CDR1 and CDR2 from the germline V gene are SGHVS and FNYEAQ. Trimming stripped 2 bases from V and 0 bases from J, with 5 bases between. CDR3 length: 15 amino acids. The CDR3, as DNA: TGTGCCAGCAGCTTATTGGCCTCTGGGGCCAACGTCCTGACTTTC. It yields the protein CASSLLASGANVLTF.

The chain uses TRBV6-2 or TRBV6-3 and TRBJ2-1; D is uncertain. The V gene lost 7 bases and the J gene lost 8 bases, with 12 bases spanning the gap. This CDR3 has 12 amino acids. Looked up from germline, CDR1 is MNHEY and CDR2 is SVGEGT. CDR3 DNA sequence: TGTGCCAGCATAGGAGCGTTACATGAGCAGTTCTTC. Translated, it gives CASIGALHEQFF.

This clonotype has only a few counts. V usage is TRBV12-3 or TRBV12-4 and J usage is TRBJ2-7; D not resolved. V gave up 8 bases and J gave up 6 bases, with 17 bases separating them. The CDR3 sequence is 13 residues long. CDR3 sequence (DNA): TGTGCCAGCGGAGACCCGATCCCGGGCGAGCAGTACTTC. It encodes CASGDPIPGEQYF.

V usage is TRBV4-1 and J usage is TRBJ1-4; D remains ambiguous. The CDR3 has 13 residues. Trimming pared 4 bases from V and 7 bases from J, leaving 10 bases between. In germline, CDR1 is MGHRA, CDR2 YSYEKL. DNA for the CDR3: TGCGCCAGCAGCCCTGTCTGGGGTGAAAAACTGTTTTTT. It codes for CASSPVWGEKLFF.

The chain combines TRBV7-9 with TRBJ2-2, with a weak D call TRBD2 (6 bases). Germline CDR1 SEHNR, CDR2 FQNEAQ (reference sequence). The CDR3 is 12 amino acids. Trimming removed 8 bases at V and 5 bases at J, with 9 bases between. The CDR3 here is CASPRGTGELFF. The DNA of the CDR3 is TGTGCCAGCCCCCGGGGGACCGGGGAGCTGTTTTTT.

V is TRBV6-6 and J is TRBJ2-7; D remains ambiguous. CDR1 is MNHNY, CDR2 SVGAGI, per germline (reference sequence). The CDR3 sequence is 12 residues long. With 7 bases removed from V and 4 bases from J, the gap between germline ends came to 11 bases. The DNA of the CDR3 is TGTGCCAGCACGGCCACCCGATACGAGCAGTACTTC. Encoded protein: CASTATRYEQYF.

The rearrangement joins TRBV19 to TRBJ2-3; 10 bases are a match to TRBD2. V lost 4 bases and J lost 0; bases outside the gene matches: 10. CDR1 LNHDA and CDR2 SQIVND come from the germline V gene (reference sequence). This CDR3 spans 18 amino acids. CDR3 sequence: CASSRVGSSGRSTDTQYF. The CDR3, as DNA: TGTGCCAGTAGTAGAGTGGGTTCTAGCGGGAGAAGCACAGATACGCAGTATTTT.

The chain is built from TRBV11-2 and TRBJ2-7; D unclear. The V end was cut by 3 bases, the J end by 0 bases, with 9 bases between. CDR1 is SGHAT, CDR2 FQNNGV, per germline. This CDR3 has 14 residues. CDR3: CASSLIRTSYEQYF. CDR3 DNA: TGTGCCAGCAGCTTGATACGGACCTCCTACGAGCAGTACTTC.

This CDR3 reads CASSQDPWAGGLTDTQYF. The CDR3 nucleotides are TGCGCCAGCAGCCAAGACCCTTGGGCGGGAGGGCTCACAGATACGCAGTATTTT. This chain uses TRBV4-3 with TRBJ2-3, with 9 bases lining up with TRBD2. The CDR3 runs 18 residues. Trimming cost V 0 bases and J 2 bases; bases outside gene matches: 9. The germline CDR1 and CDR2 sequences are LGHNA and YSLEER.

Many counts were recorded for this clonotype. The rearrangement links TRBV7-2 to TRBJ2-1; tentatively, D is TRBD2 (5 bases). Trimming took off 5 bases at V and 3 bases at J, with 8 bases between the two ends. In germline, CDR1 is SGHTA, CDR2 FQGNSA. The CDR3 is 13 amino acids. The CDR3 protein is CASSLGDYNEQFF. The CDR3 DNA follows: TGTGCCAGCAGCCTCGGGGACTACAATGAGCAGTTCTTC.

In its sample, this clonotype was seen once. The chain joins TRBV4-2 to TRBJ1-5; no clear D. Germline V CDR1 and CDR2: LGHNA, YNFKEQ. V lost 0 bases to trimming and J lost 1 base, with 10 bases between them. This CDR3 comprises 16 residues. The DNA of the CDR3 is TGTGCCAGCAGCCAAGAAAGCCAGGCGAGCAATCAGCCCCAGCATTTT. Protein sequence: CASSQESQASNQPQHF.

The chain employs TRBV10-3 and TRBJ2-1; D is uncertain. V was shortened by 2 bases and J by 15 bases, with 14 bases between the two germline ends. The CDR3 totals 12 residues. Germline V CDR1 and CDR2: ENHRY, SYGVKD. The CDR3 DNA is TGTGCCATCAGTGAGACCAAGATAGGGCGGTTCTTC. Encoded protein: CAISETKIGRFF.

Written as DNA, the CDR3 is TGCAGTGCTAGACAGGGGGAAGATGAGCAGTTCTTC. It is translated as CSARQGEDEQFF. V is TRBV20-1 and J is TRBJ2-1, with 7 nucleotides matching TRBD1. The J segment lost 8 bases and the V segment lost 2 bases, leaving 3 bases of the junction unmatched. Germline CDR1 is DFQATT and CDR2 is SNEGSKA (reference sequence). The length of the CDR3 is 12 residues.

V usage is TRBV12-3 or TRBV12-4 and J usage is TRBJ2-5, with 9 nucleotides matching TRBD1. This CDR3 contains 15 residues. Trimming removed 6 bases from V and 7 bases from J; junction bases left unmatched: 12. The CDR3 region is CASSAFTGGEGTQYF. The DNA of the CDR3 is TGTGCCAGCAGCGCTTTCACAGGGGGCGAGGGGACCCAGTACTTC.

This clonotype was observed a few times. This chain links TRBV20-1 with TRBJ2-3; D unclear. This CDR3 comprises 14 residues. Germline V gene lookup returns CDR1 DFQATT and CDR2 SNEGSKA (reference sequence). V lost 0 bases and J 6 bases, leaving 13 bases between the germline ends. CDR3 loop: CSARDPRAEDTQYF. As DNA, the CDR3 is TGCAGTGCTAGAGATCCCCGGGCGGAGGATACGCAGTATTTT.

The chain has TRBV7-9 and TRBJ1-2; D gene uncertain. Trimming shortened V by 2 bases and J by 6 bases, and 10 bases separated the two germline ends. CDR1 SEHNR and CDR2 FQNEAQ come from the germline V gene (reference sequence). The CDR3 length is 13 residues. The CDR3 DNA sequence: TGTGCCAGCAGCTTAAGAGGTGGCGATGGCTACACCTTC. This encodes CASSLRGGDGYTF.

This chain connects TRBV7-6 to TRBJ2-1; 7 nucleotides agree with TRBD2. CDR1 SGHVS and CDR2 FNYEAQ come from the germline V gene. J gave up 4 bases and V 5 bases, and 8 bases lay outside the gene matches. The CDR3 covers 15 residues. CDR3 coding DNA: TGTGCCAGCAGCCCTAGCGGATCGGAATACAATGAGCAGTTCTTC. The encoded protein is CASSPSGSEYNEQFF.

The chain combines TRBV7-8 with TRBJ2-7; a weak D match, TRBD1 (6 bases). Trimming left V 5 bases short and J 6 bases short, with 14 bases between. CDR1 and CDR2 from the germline V gene are SGHVS and FQNEAQ. The length of the CDR3 is 13 residues. The CDR3 nucleotides read TGTGCCAGCAGCCGACACAGGGTTGTCGAGCAGTACTTC. Protein: CASSRHRVVEQYF.

The V call is TRBV28, the J call TRBJ2-7; no clear D gene. The CDR3 covers 13 residues. The V end was cut by 5 bases, the J end by 1 base, with 9 bases between. CDR1 and CDR2 from the germline V gene are MDHEN and SYDVKM. The CDR3 sequence: CASSPPPSYEQYF. The CDR3 nucleotides read TGTGCCAGCAGTCCGCCGCCATCCTACGAGCAGTACTTC. Full variable domain (missing parts from reference TRBV28 and TRBJ2-7): DVKVTQSSRYLVKRTGEKVFLECVQDMDHENMFWYRQDPGLGLRLIYFSYDVKMKEKGDIPEGYSVSREKKERFSLILESASTNQTSMYLCASSPPPSYEQYFGPGTRLTVT.

The chain uses TRBV29-1 and TRBJ2-4; D may be TRBD1 or TRBD2 (5 bases each). The CDR3 has 12 amino acids. The germline gives CDR1 SQVTM, CDR2 ANQGSEA. The ends were cut back, 3 bases at V and 6 bases at J, with 9 bases in the middle. The CDR3 loop reads CSVEGTRNIQYF. CDR3 coding DNA: TGCAGCGTTGAGGGGACGAGAAACATTCAGTACTTC.